This TCR beta chain derives from a study of identical twins. TCRdb used MiXCR to reprocess the 5' RACE reads, holding one entry per CDR3 protein. The sample has around 510,000 distinct CDR3 sequences; roughly 13% are singletons. This clonotype was counted many times. Its target is unknown. Findings and limits, study-wide: Low generation probability was overrepresented in out-of-frame alpha sequences shared by twins. High-abundance cord blood beta clonotypes had fewer insertions; memory repertoires showed none.

V lost 7 bases and J lost 8, with 12 bases in between. The V gene's germline CDR1 is SEHNR and CDR2 FQNEAQ (reference sequence). This CDR3 has 12 residues. These same records also appear under a second study, on yellow fever vaccine responses in identical twins. Per that paper: It has been reported that, in twins, the vaccine T cell response seemed partly convergent and partly personalized.

Sequenced sample: CD4+ T cells sorted from blood. The chain is built from TRBV7-9 and TRBJ2-1; D gene ambiguous. This sequence originates from a woman aged 18-29 years in good health. CDR3 sequence (DNA): TGTGCCAGCACCCCCGATGGGGATGAGCAGTTCTTC. Its protein product is CASTPDGDEQFF.